This T cell receptor (beta chain) was observed in a study of blood T cell repertoires in COVID-19. As for the study in general: Sites across the United States, Italy and Spain contributed samples from acute and convalescent COVID-19. Sources were T cells, B-cell-depleted T cells, or PBMCs; the material itself was cDNA or gDNA.

Per the authors' pipeline: Researchers report that nucleated cell counts were estimated from reference gene primer amplification. The table came from immunoSEQ multiplex PCR; TCRdb's copy has only in-frame clones and leaves some out. Clonal size and the V and J genes are those of that table, whereas D and trimming came from the DNA. Of 80,000 or so clones in the sample, roughly 80% were seen once. This CDR3 has 16 amino acids. Germline V lookup: CDR1 LNHDA, CDR2 SQIVND (reference sequence). The V and J ends lost 3 bases and 4 bases respectively, with 16 bases between them. The V and J genes are TRBV19 and TRBJ1-5; tentative D call: TRBD1 (6 bases). Source material: peripheral blood. The source of this sequence is an elderly woman with acute or convalescent COVID-19. The DNA of the CDR3 is TGTGCCAGTAGTATCCGGGACACCCTTTGGAATCAGCCCCAGCATTTT. Its translation: CASSIRDTLWNQPQHF.